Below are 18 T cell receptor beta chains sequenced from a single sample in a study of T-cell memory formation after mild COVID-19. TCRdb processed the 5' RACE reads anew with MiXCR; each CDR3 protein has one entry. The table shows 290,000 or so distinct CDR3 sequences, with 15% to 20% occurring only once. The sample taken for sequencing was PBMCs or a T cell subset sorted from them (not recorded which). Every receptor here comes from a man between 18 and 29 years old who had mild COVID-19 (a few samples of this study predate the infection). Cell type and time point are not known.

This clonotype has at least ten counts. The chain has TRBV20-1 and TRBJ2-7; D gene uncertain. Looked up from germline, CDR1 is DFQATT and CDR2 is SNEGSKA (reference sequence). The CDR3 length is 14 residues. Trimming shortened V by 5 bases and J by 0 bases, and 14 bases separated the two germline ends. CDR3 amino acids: CSAVQGSSSYEQYF. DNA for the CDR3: TGCAGTGCTGTCCAAGGGTCAAGCTCCTACGAGCAGTACTTC.

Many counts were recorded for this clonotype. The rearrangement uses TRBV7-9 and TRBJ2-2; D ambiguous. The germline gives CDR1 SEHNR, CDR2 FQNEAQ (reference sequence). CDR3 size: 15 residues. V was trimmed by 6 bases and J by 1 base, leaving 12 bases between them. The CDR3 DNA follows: TGTGCCAGCAGAGCAAGAGCAGAGAACACCGGGGAGCTGTTTTTT. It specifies CASRARAENTGELFF.

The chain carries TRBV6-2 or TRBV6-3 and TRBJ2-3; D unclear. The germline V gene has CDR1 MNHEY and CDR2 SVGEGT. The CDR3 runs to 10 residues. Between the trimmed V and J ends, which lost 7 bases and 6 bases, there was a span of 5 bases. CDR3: CASIGDTQYF. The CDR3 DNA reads TGTGCCAGCATCGGGGATACGCAGTATTTT.

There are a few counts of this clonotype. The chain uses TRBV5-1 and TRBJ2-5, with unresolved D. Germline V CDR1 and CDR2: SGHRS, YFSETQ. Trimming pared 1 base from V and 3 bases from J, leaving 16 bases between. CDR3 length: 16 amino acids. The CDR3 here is CASSLLGKAREETQYF. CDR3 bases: TGCGCCAGCAGCTTGTTAGGAAAGGCCCGTGAAGAGACCCAGTACTTC.

CDR3 amino acids: CASSLRTASDTQYF. CDR3 coding DNA: TGTGCCAGCAGCCTCCGGACAGCCTCGGATACGCAGTATTTT. The chain employs TRBV5-5 and TRBJ2-3; possibly TRBD1 for D (6 bases). There are 14 residues in the CDR3. Germline V lookup: CDR1 SGHKS, CDR2 YYEKEE (reference sequence). V was shortened by 4 bases and J by 6 bases, with 15 bases between the two germline ends.

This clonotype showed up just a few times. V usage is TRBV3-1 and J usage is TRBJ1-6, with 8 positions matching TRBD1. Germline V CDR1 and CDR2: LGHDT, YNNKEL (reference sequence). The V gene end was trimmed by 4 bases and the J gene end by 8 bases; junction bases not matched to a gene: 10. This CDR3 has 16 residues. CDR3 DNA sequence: TGTGCCAGCAGCCCAAACCTGGACAGGGTGGATTCACCCCTCCACTTT. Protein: CASSPNLDRVDSPLHF.

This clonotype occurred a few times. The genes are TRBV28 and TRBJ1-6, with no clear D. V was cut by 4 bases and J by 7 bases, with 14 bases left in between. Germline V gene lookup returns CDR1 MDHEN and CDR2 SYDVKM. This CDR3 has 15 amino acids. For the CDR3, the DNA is TGTGCCAGCAGTTATGGCGGCAACGGGAATTCACCCCTCCACTTT. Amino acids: CASSYGGNGNSPLHF.

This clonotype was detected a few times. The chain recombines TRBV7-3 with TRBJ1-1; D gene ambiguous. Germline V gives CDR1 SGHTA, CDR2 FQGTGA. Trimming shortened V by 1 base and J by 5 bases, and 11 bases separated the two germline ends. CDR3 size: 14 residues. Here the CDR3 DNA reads TGTGCCAGCAGCTTAAGCGGGGTTGAGACTGAAGCTTTCTTT. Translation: CASSLSGVETEAFF. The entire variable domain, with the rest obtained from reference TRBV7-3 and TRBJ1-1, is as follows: GAGVSQTPSNKVTEKGKYVELRCDPISGHTALYWYRQSLGQGPEFLIYFQGTGAADDSGLPNDRFFAVRPEGSVSTLKIQRTERGDSAVYLCASSLSGVETEAFFGQGTRLTVV.

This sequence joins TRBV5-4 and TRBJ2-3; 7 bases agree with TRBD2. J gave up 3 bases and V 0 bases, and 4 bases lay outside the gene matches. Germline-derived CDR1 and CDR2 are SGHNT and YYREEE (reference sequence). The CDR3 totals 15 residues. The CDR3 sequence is CASSLDGGVTDTQYF. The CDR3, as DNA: TGTGCCAGCAGCTTGGATGGGGGGGTTACAGATACGCAGTATTTT.

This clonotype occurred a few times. DNA of the CDR3: TGTGCCAGCAGCCAAGAAAGGGGGCGAGGAGCTTTCTTT. Translation gives CASSQERGRGAFF. The chain recombines TRBV3-1 with TRBJ1-1, with 7 bases lining up with TRBD1. Germline V lookup: CDR1 LGHDT, CDR2 YNNKEL (reference sequence). The CDR3 has 13 amino acids. Trimming at V came to 0 bases and at J to 10 bases, leaving 5 bases not matched to a gene.

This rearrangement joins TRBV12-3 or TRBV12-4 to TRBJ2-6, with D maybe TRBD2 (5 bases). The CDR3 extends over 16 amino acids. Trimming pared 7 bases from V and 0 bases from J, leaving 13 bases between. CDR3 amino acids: CASTEGSVSGANVLTF. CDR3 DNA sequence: TGTGCCAGCACCGAGGGATCTGTCTCTGGGGCCAACGTCCTGACTTTC.

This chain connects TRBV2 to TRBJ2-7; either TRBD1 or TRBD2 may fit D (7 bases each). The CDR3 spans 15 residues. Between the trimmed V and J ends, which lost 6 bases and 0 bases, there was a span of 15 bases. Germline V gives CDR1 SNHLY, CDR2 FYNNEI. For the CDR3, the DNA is TGTGCCAGCAGGGGGGAGGGGACAGCCTCCTACGAGCAGTACTTC. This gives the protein CASRGEGTASYEQYF.

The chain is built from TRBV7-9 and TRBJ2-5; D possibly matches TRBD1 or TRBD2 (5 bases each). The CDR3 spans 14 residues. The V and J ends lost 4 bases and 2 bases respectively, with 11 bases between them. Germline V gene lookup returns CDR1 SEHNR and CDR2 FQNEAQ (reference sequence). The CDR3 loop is CASSWDPGQETQYF. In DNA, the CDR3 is TGTGCCAGCAGCTGGGACCCGGGACAAGAGACCCAGTACTTC.

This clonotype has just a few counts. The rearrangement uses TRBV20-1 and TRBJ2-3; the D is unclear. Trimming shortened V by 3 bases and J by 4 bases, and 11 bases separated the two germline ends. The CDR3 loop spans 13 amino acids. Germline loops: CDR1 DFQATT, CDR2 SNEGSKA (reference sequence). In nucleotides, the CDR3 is TGCAGTGCTAGGGGTGATCCCTCAGATACGCAGTATTTT. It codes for CSARGDPSDTQYF.

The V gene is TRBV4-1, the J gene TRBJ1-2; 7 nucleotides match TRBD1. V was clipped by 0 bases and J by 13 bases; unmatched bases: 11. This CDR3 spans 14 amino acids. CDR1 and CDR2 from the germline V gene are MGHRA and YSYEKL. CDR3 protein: CASSQDSPDRTPTF. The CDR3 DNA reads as TGCGCCAGCAGCCAAGATTCGCCGGACAGGACCCCCACCTTC.

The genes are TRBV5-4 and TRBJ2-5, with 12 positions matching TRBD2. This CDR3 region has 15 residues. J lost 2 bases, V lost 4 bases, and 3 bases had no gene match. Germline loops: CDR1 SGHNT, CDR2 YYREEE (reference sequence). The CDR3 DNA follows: TGTGCCAGCAGCACCGGGACTAGCGGGCAAGAGACCCAGTACTTC. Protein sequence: CASSTGTSGQETQYF.

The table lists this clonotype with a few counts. For the CDR3, the DNA is TGTGCCAGCAGTTTAGAGCGGGGACAGGGTAACACTGAAGCTTTCTTT. The encoded protein is CASSLERGQGNTEAFF. The chain combines TRBV12-3 or TRBV12-4 with TRBJ1-1; the match to TRBD1 covers 9 bases. V shed 1 base, J shed 2 bases, and the junction held 5 bases outside the gene matches. This CDR3 contains 16 residues.

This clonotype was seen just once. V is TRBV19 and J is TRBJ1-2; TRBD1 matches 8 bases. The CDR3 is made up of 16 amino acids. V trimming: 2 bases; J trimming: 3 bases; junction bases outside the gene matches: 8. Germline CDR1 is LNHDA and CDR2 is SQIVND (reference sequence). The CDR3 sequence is CASSISTGQGYYGYTF. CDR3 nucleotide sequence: TGTGCCAGTAGTATATCAACTGGACAGGGCTACTATGGCTACACCTTC.